The rows below give T cell receptor beta chains drawn from one sample of a study of blood T cells in healthy people across ages. In TCRdb, the 5' RACE reads were re-called with MiXCR into one record per CDR3 protein. The sample consists of 870,000 or so distinct CDR3 sequences, around 28% of them appearing once. Sequencing was carried out using blood. The receptors derive from a woman over 75 in good health. CDR3s include the opening cysteine and the closing phenylalanine or tryptophan. Fields, in order: D gene, V gene, J gene, clone size, CDR3 DNA, CDR3 protein. The D gene is left open where the match is weak. Not all rows give a size; the values are once, few, many and, for expanded clones, a class.

d_gene: -
v_gene: TRBV28
j_gene: TRBJ2-3
abundance: few
CDR3nt: TGTGCCAGCAGTTTGAATTCGGGCACAGATACGCAGTATTTT
CDR3aa: CASSLNSGTDTQYF

d_gene: -
v_gene: TRBV20-1
j_gene: TRBJ1-1
abundance: few
CDR3nt: TGCAGTGTCCTGACACCCAACTCGAACACTGAAGCTTTCTTT
CDR3aa: CSVLTPNSNTEAFF

d_gene: TRBD1
v_gene: TRBV6-2/TRBV6-3
j_gene: TRBJ1-5
abundance: -
CDR3nt: TGTGCCAGCAGTCCGGGACAGGTGAGGAGCAATCAGCCCCAGCATTTT
CDR3aa: CASSPGQVRSNQPQHF

d_gene: -
v_gene: TRBV6-5
j_gene: TRBJ1-4
abundance: many
CDR3nt: TGTGCCAGCAGTTACCGGGGGCGCGGGGAAAAACTGTTTTTT
CDR3aa: CASSYRGRGEKLFF

d_gene: -
v_gene: TRBV7-2
j_gene: TRBJ2-1
abundance: -
CDR3nt: TGTGCCAGCAGCCAAGACAAGAGCGGAACCTACAATGAGCAGTTCTTC
CDR3aa: CASSQDKSGTYNEQFF

d_gene: TRBD1
v_gene: TRBV7-9
j_gene: TRBJ2-1
abundance: many
CDR3nt: TGTGCCAGCAGCTTAAGGACAGGGGATTACAATGAGCAGTTCTTC
CDR3aa: CASSLRTGDYNEQFF

d_gene: -
v_gene: TRBV6-2/TRBV6-3
j_gene: TRBJ1-5
abundance: -
CDR3nt: TGTGCCAGCAGAGCACCGGGCCCGGGAAGCAATCAGCCCCAGCATTTT
CDR3aa: CASRAPGPGSNQPQHF

d_gene: -
v_gene: TRBV7-8
j_gene: TRBJ2-5
abundance: many
CDR3nt: TGTGCCAGCAGCATAGGGGCCTTCATCAGGGAGACCCAGTACTTC
CDR3aa: CASSIGAFIRETQYF

d_gene: -
v_gene: TRBV10-3
j_gene: TRBJ2-1
abundance: once
CDR3nt: TGTGCTATCAGTGAGTCAGGTGGAAATTCCTACAATGAGCAGTTCTTC
CDR3aa: CAISESGGNSYNEQFF

d_gene: -
v_gene: TRBV5-1
j_gene: TRBJ2-2
abundance: -
CDR3nt: TGCGCCAGCAGCTCGGGAGCATCACAGCTGTTTTTT
CDR3aa: CASSSGASQLFF

d_gene: TRBD1
v_gene: TRBV6-6
j_gene: TRBJ1-3
abundance: -
CDR3nt: TGTGCCAGCAGGAACAGGGGAAGCCCCTCTGGAAACACCATATATTTT
CDR3aa: CASRNRGSPSGNTIYF

d_gene: -
v_gene: TRBV28
j_gene: TRBJ2-3
abundance: -
CDR3nt: TGTGCCATTATGGGGGCCCGAAACAGAGGTACGCAGTATTTT
CDR3aa: CAIMGARNRGTQYF

d_gene: -
v_gene: TRBV6-5
j_gene: TRBJ1-2
abundance: many
CDR3nt: TGTGCCAGCAGTTACTCGCGTGTGGGGGTTAGCGGCTACACCTTC
CDR3aa: CASSYSRVGVSGYTF

d_gene: -
v_gene: TRBV7-2
j_gene: TRBJ1-2
abundance: many
CDR3nt: TGTGCCAGCAGCTATCAGGGTAGCGGTGGCTACACCTTC
CDR3aa: CASSYQGSGGYTF

d_gene: -
v_gene: TRBV12-3/TRBV12-4
j_gene: TRBJ2-2
abundance: few
CDR3nt: TGTGCCAGCAGCTATCTACAGGGCGCCGGGGAGCTGTTTTTT
CDR3aa: CASSYLQGAGELFF

d_gene: -
v_gene: TRBV24-1
j_gene: TRBJ1-2
abundance: many
CDR3nt: TGTGCCACCAGTGATTCTAGACAGCCTACTAACTATGGCTACACCTTC
CDR3aa: CATSDSRQPTNYGYTF

d_gene: -
v_gene: TRBV29-1
j_gene: TRBJ1-4
abundance: -
CDR3nt: TGCAGCGCTCGATATGGTCGGATTACTAATGAAAAACTGTTTTTT
CDR3aa: CSARYGRITNEKLFF

d_gene: -
v_gene: TRBV6-5
j_gene: TRBJ2-1
abundance: many
CDR3nt: TGTGCCAGCAGTTACCGGGATGCAATCTACAATGAGCAGTTCTTC
CDR3aa: CASSYRDAIYNEQFF

d_gene: -
v_gene: TRBV12-3/TRBV12-4
j_gene: TRBJ2-7
abundance: many
CDR3nt: TGTGCCAGCAGTTTCAACAGTTACGAGCAGTACTTC
CDR3aa: CASSFNSYEQYF

d_gene: TRBD2
v_gene: TRBV5-1
j_gene: TRBJ2-3
abundance: many
CDR3nt: TGCGCCAGCAGCGCACTAGCGGTCGGACCGACGGATACGCAGTATTTT
CDR3aa: CASSALAVGPTDTQYF

d_gene: TRBD2
v_gene: TRBV7-2
j_gene: TRBJ2-1
abundance: many
CDR3nt: TGTGCCAGCACCCAAAACGGGGGGGTCTCCTACAATGAGCAGTTCTTC
CDR3aa: CASTQNGGVSYNEQFF

d_gene: -
v_gene: TRBV27
j_gene: TRBJ2-3
abundance: -
CDR3nt: TGTGCCAGCCGCTCGCAGGGGTCGAGGGATACGCAGTATTTT
CDR3aa: CASRSQGSRDTQYF

d_gene: -
v_gene: TRBV12-3/TRBV12-4
j_gene: TRBJ2-1
abundance: many
CDR3nt: TGTGCCAGCAGTTGGGGGGTCAAATACAATGAGCAGTTCTTC
CDR3aa: CASSWGVKYNEQFF

d_gene: -
v_gene: TRBV27
j_gene: TRBJ1-6
abundance: few
CDR3nt: TGTGCCAGCAGTTTACAGCAGGGAAGGAATTCACCCCTCCACTTT
CDR3aa: CASSLQQGRNSPLHF

d_gene: -
v_gene: TRBV7-2
j_gene: TRBJ1-2
abundance: many
CDR3nt: TGTGCCAGCAGCTTAGAAGGCAGGCCCGGGGGCTACACCTTC
CDR3aa: CASSLEGRPGGYTF

d_gene: TRBD2
v_gene: TRBV11-2
j_gene: TRBJ2-1
abundance: -
CDR3nt: TGTGCCAGCAGCTTAGCAGGCCTAGCGGGGGGCGGGGAGTTCTTC
CDR3aa: CASSLAGLAGGGEFF

d_gene: -
v_gene: TRBV5-5
j_gene: TRBJ1-5
abundance: many
CDR3nt: TGTGCCAGCAGCTTGGAGCCCGGGACAAGGCCAATGAGCAATCAGCCCCAGCATTTT
CDR3aa: CASSLEPGTRPMSNQPQHF

d_gene: -
v_gene: TRBV4-1
j_gene: TRBJ1-2
abundance: many
CDR3nt: TGCGCCAGCAGCCAAGGCGGCGGCTATGGCTACACCTTC
CDR3aa: CASSQGGGYGYTF

d_gene: TRBD1
v_gene: TRBV5-1
j_gene: TRBJ2-5
abundance: many
CDR3nt: TGCGCCAGCAGCATTACAGGGGAAGAGACCCAGTACTTC
CDR3aa: CASSITGEETQYF

d_gene: -
v_gene: TRBV7-9
j_gene: TRBJ2-7
abundance: -
CDR3nt: TGTGCCAGCAGCTTACAGGTGGACTCCTACGAGCAGTACTTC
CDR3aa: CASSLQVDSYEQYF

d_gene: -
v_gene: TRBV3-1
j_gene: TRBJ2-1
abundance: many
CDR3nt: TGTGCCAGCAGCCACCAGATACAGGGCTGGACCGTAAATGAGCAGTTCTTC
CDR3aa: CASSHQIQGWTVNEQFF

d_gene: -
v_gene: TRBV20-1
j_gene: TRBJ2-5
abundance: many
CDR3nt: TGCAGTGCGCTCTGGGGGTACCAAGAGACCCAGTACTTC
CDR3aa: CSALWGYQETQYF

d_gene: -
v_gene: TRBV27
j_gene: TRBJ2-3
abundance: few
CDR3nt: TGTGCCAGCAGTCCGTCAGGTACAATTAGCACAGATACGCAGTATTTT
CDR3aa: CASSPSGTISTDTQYF

d_gene: -
v_gene: TRBV30
j_gene: TRBJ1-2
abundance: -
CDR3nt: TGTGCCTGGAGTGTACTAGGGGTTGGTAACTATGGCTACACCTTC
CDR3aa: CAWSVLGVGNYGYTF

d_gene: TRBD1
v_gene: TRBV27
j_gene: TRBJ1-5
abundance: few
CDR3nt: TGTGCCAGCAGTTTAGTGGGACAGCTATTAAGCAATCAGCCCCAGCATTTT
CDR3aa: CASSLVGQLLSNQPQHF

d_gene: TRBD1
v_gene: TRBV18
j_gene: TRBJ2-5
abundance: few
CDR3nt: TGTGCCAGCTCACTATCGGGACAGGCTTCGGGGGAGACCCAGTACTTC
CDR3aa: CASSLSGQASGETQYF

d_gene: TRBD2
v_gene: TRBV6-6
j_gene: TRBJ2-7
abundance: many
CDR3nt: TGTGCCAGCAGCCGGGGGGATTTCTACGAGCAGTACTTC
CDR3aa: CASSRGDFYEQYF

d_gene: -
v_gene: TRBV6-2/TRBV6-3
j_gene: TRBJ1-2
abundance: many
CDR3nt: TGTGCCAGCAGAGAGGGCTGGATGAGTGGCTACACCTTC
CDR3aa: CASREGWMSGYTF

d_gene: TRBD1
v_gene: TRBV7-2
j_gene: TRBJ1-2
abundance: -
CDR3nt: TGTGCCAGCAGCTTAGCTCGTCAGGGGGCGTCGGCCAGTTATGGCTACACCTTC
CDR3aa: CASSLARQGASASYGYTF

d_gene: -
v_gene: TRBV12-3/TRBV12-4
j_gene: TRBJ1-6
abundance: few
CDR3nt: TGTGCCAGCAGTTTTGGGACCCAGAGCTCCTATAATTCACCCCTCCACTTT
CDR3aa: CASSFGTQSSYNSPLHF

d_gene: -
v_gene: TRBV20-1
j_gene: TRBJ2-7
abundance: few
CDR3nt: TGCAGTGCTAGAGAAACCTCCGGGACCTACGAGCAGTACTTC
CDR3aa: CSARETSGTYEQYF

d_gene: -
v_gene: TRBV7-2
j_gene: TRBJ2-5
abundance: many
CDR3nt: TGTGCCAGCAGCTTAGGGGGGGCTGTAGGTGAGACCCAGTACTTC
CDR3aa: CASSLGGAVGETQYF

d_gene: -
v_gene: TRBV6-2/TRBV6-3
j_gene: TRBJ2-3
abundance: many
CDR3nt: TGTGCCAGCAGACCGGGGACTTCGAAGCGGGATACGCAGTATTTT
CDR3aa: CASRPGTSKRDTQYF

d_gene: -
v_gene: TRBV29-1
j_gene: TRBJ1-2
abundance: -
CDR3nt: TGCAGCGTTGAGAAACAGGGAGTGTTAGGCTACACCTTC
CDR3aa: CSVEKQGVLGYTF

d_gene: -
v_gene: TRBV6-2/TRBV6-3
j_gene: TRBJ1-6
abundance: many
CDR3nt: TGTGCCAGCAGTCCAGCGACAGCTAATTCACCCCTCCACTTT
CDR3aa: CASSPATANSPLHF